These T cell receptor beta chains were read from a single sample in a study of cytomegalovirus exposure and HLA in healthy donors. Sequencing was performed with immunoSEQ multiplex PCR; in TCRdb, only in-frame clones are kept and a portion is missing. This sample's table has 95,000 to 150,000 clones. Sample: PBMCs. Receptors originate from a man between 18 and 35 years old in good health and CMV-seronegative. CDR3s leave out the opening cysteine and the closing phenylalanine or tryptophan. The order of the fields is D gene, V gene, J gene, CDR3 protein. D genes are given only for firm matches.

>TRBD2|TRBV2|TRBJ2-1
ASSDNLAAYNEQF
>.|TRBV5-4|TRBJ2-5
ACPPGETQY
>TRBD2|TRBV4-1|TRBJ2-1
ASSQETSGLINEQF
>.|TRBV13|TRBJ2-7
ASTMVSSYEQY
>.|TRBV27|TRBJ2-3
ASSSPQRAPTDTQY
>.|TRBV6-5|TRBJ1-2
ASSSGQNYYGYT
>.|TRBV5-5|TRBJ2-1
ASSLGAGSEQF
>.|TRBV7-8|TRBJ2-1
ASSYRGGGLNEQF
>TRBD1|TRBV6-6|TRBJ2-2
ASSYAGGKTGELF
>TRBD1|TRBV5-1|TRBJ1-2
ASSLDAGGTGYT
>.|TRBV27|TRBJ1-5
ASSLGGIGNQPQH
>.|TRBV20-1|TRBJ1-1
SARLITEAF
>TRBD1|TRBV7-9|TRBJ2-7
ASSWTGGSEQY
>TRBD1|TRBV5-4|TRBJ2-2
ASSSRDRDGELF
>TRBD2|TRBV9|TRBJ2-2
ASSVASGRGVNTGELF
>TRBD1|TRBV6-6|.
ASSYSTGGNEQY
>TRBD1|TRBV5-4|TRBJ2-4
ASSFGQGKEQNIQY
>TRBD1|TRBV28|TRBJ1-5
TSSLTGLGRPQH
>.|TRBV5-4|TRBJ2-1
ASSGGQDYYNEQF
>.|TRBV27|TRBJ1-5
ASSEYRDYSNQPQH
>.|TRBV19|TRBJ1-2
ASSRAGHGYT
>TRBD1|TRBV10-2|TRBJ2-7
ASSESGQGPGEQY
>TRBD2|TRBV19|TRBJ2-7
ASTTEDSGRRLNEQY
>TRBD1|TRBV5-1|TRBJ1-1
ASSFGQGATEAF
>.|TRBV14|TRBJ1-3
ASSQAGSSGNTIY
>.|TRBV18|TRBJ1-2
ASSPVVIGAPQ
>.|TRBV28|TRBJ1-2
ASSTGQNYGYT
>.|TRBV9|TRBJ1-2
ASSVGPGSYGYT
>.|TRBV30|TRBJ2-5
AWSVKGEVQY
>.|TRBV6-5|TRBJ1-1
ASSTDRQNTEAF
>.|TRBV1|TRBJ2-7
TSSPPGLVQHYEQY
>.|TRBV6-6|TRBJ2-1
ASSSGQRSYNEQF
>TRBD2|TRBV11-2|TRBJ2-2
ASSLLPIAGGGGTGELF
>.|TRBV4-1|TRBJ1-6
ASSQDRGSYNSPLH
>.|TRBV15|TRBJ2-3
ATSRGDSRTDTQY
>.|TRBV28|TRBJ2-7
ASSFSLRSEQY
>TRBD2|TRBV4-2|TRBJ2-3
ASSQDAAGRKTDTQY
>TRBD2|TRBV5-1|TRBJ2-1
ASSTTGGSSYNEQF
>.|TRBV9|TRBJ2-7
ASNEAGSSYEQY